The text below deals with one T cell receptor beta chain. This specimen belongs to a study of blood T cell repertoires in COVID-19. Overall study: Donors in the United States, Italy and Spain gave samples during acute or convalescent COVID-19. PBMCs, B-cell-depleted T cells, or T cells provided the cDNA or gDNA that made up the material.

Only in-frame clones appear in the TCRdb table, and some are missing; sequencing was by immunoSEQ multiplex PCR. Among approximately 380,000 clones listed, more than 75% were seen once. The study assigned cohorts using participant-reported clinical history. V lost 0 bases and J 0 bases, leaving 6 bases between the germline ends. The CDR3 covers 16 residues. Germline V gene data show CDR1 as MNHEY and CDR2 as SVGEGT. The TCR originated in a woman aged 18-35 years who had recovered from COVID-19. The genes are TRBV6-2 or TRBV6-3 and TRBJ1-6; D gene unclear. Input material: PBMCs or T cells enriched from blood (not recorded which). CDR3 sequence: CASSYSISSYNSPLHF. CDR3 nucleotides: TGTGCCAGCAGTTACTCGATCAGCTCCTATAATTCACCCCTCCACTTT.